This note documents a single TCR beta chain sequence. The target antigen is unknown. The CDR3 has 15 residues. Germline V gives CDR1 MNHNS, CDR2 SASEGT. Deletions cut 6 bases from V and 5 bases from J, with 17 bases between. The data stem from a study of cytomegalovirus exposure and HLA in healthy donors. Study details: Across 350 to 500 genotyped donors, around 80% landed in the Caucasian-associated ancestry cluster.

Whole-study findings and limits: A reported reduction in N-insertions relative to the approximately 640-donor mean was seen in an Asian-associated ancestry cluster in a later analysis. Most TCR sequences were uncommon, yet certain public TCRs appeared in many donors. Exclusion applied to some V segments, including TRBV6-2 and TRBV6-3, as they were indistinguishable.

In the PCR, 60 Vbeta and 13 Jbeta primers were used. The method was immunoSEQ multiplex PCR; TCRdb's version includes in-frame clones alone and lacks a portion of them. Of about 250,000 clones in the sample, 72% were seen once. This TCR was recovered from a female donor in good health and CMV-seronegative. The chain joins TRBV6-1 to TRBJ2-1; D possibly corresponds to TRBD1 (6 bases). The sample was PBMCs. In DNA form, the CDR3 reads TGTGCCAGCAGAGAACAGGGATATATAGACAATGAGCAGTTCTTC. Its protein is CASREQGYIDNEQFF.